A selection of T cell receptor beta chains follows, all from one sample in a study of T cell responses to AZD1222 COVID-19 vaccine. The protocol was immunoSEQ multiplex PCR, while the TCRdb copy is restricted to in-frame clones and leaves out a portion. The sample has approximately 82,000 clones; roughly 81% are singletons. Sequencing used peripheral blood, obtained on day 0 of AZD1222 vaccination. These receptors all stem from an adult in good health. Each CDR3 is given with its conserved first and last residue. The order of the fields is D gene, V gene, J gene, clone size, CDR3 DNA, CDR3 protein. The D gene is left open where the match is weak. The size entry is marked missing in some rows and otherwise reads once, few, many or a size class.

>-|TRBV6-5|TRBJ2-7|-
TGTGCCAGCAGTTGGGACTCCCTGGGAAAAGCCTACGAGCAGTACTTC
CASSWDSLGKAYEQYF
>-|TRBV7-2|TRBJ1-2|-
TGTGCCAGCAGCTTAGCCCCGGGGAACTATGGCTACACCTTC
CASSLAPGNYGYTF
>-|TRBV27|TRBJ1-2|-
TGTGCCAGCAGTTTATCTTCGTACAGGAGTATTGGCGGCTACACCTTC
CASSLSSYRSIGGYTF
>TRBD1|TRBV19|TRBJ2-3|few
TGTGCCAGTAGTATCCCAGGGGGAAGGTCAGATACGCAGTATTTT
CASSIPGGRSDTQYF
>-|TRBV9|TRBJ1-1|-
TGTGCCACCTCTAGACTGCCGAACACTGAAGCTTTCTTT
CATSRLPNTEAFF
>TRBD1|TRBV3-1/TRBV3-2|TRBJ2-7|many
TGTGCCAGCAGCCACAAGGGGGCTGTCGAGCAGTACTTC
CASSHKGAVEQYF
>-|TRBV5-1|TRBJ2-5|-
TGCGCCAGCAGAGGGGGGCAGCCTCAAGAGACCCAGTACTTC
CASRGGQPQETQYF
>-|TRBV7-9|TRBJ2-3|-
TGTGCCAGCAGCTTAAATGGGTGGTCAGATACGCAGTATTTT
CASSLNGWSDTQYF
>-|TRBV11-2|TRBJ1-3|-
TGTGCCAGCAGCCCTCAACCGGGGGTCTCTGGAAACACCATATATTTT
CASSPQPGVSGNTIYF
>TRBD2|TRBV19|TRBJ2-7|-
TGTGCCAGTAGTATCGGACGGGAGGGTGCCTACGAGCAGTACTTC
CASSIGREGAYEQYF
>TRBD1|TRBV3-1/TRBV3-2|TRBJ1-2|-
TGTGCCAGCAGCCAGCCCCGACAGGGGGTCTATGGCTACACCTTC
CASSQPRQGVYGYTF
>TRBD2|TRBV7-2|TRBJ2-3|-
TGTGCCAGCAGCCGCGGACTAGCGGGGAGGGGAGATACGCAGTATTTT
CASSRGLAGRGDTQYF
>TRBD1|TRBV28|TRBJ2-7|medium-sized
TGTGCCAGCAGTCACCGGGACAGGGGAATTTACGAGCAGTACTTC
CASSHRDRGIYEQYF
>-|TRBV7-3|TRBJ1-2|-
TGTGCCAGCAGCCCGGGACAAAGCTATGGCTACACCTTC
CASSPGQSYGYTF
>-|TRBV6-5|TRBJ1-5|-
TGTGCCAGCCGCCGGGACATTGACCGTCAGCCCCAGCATTTT
CASRRDIDRQPQHF
>-|TRBV7-3|TRBJ1-2|-
TGTGCCAGCAGCTTAGTGGGGGGAGAGGACTATGGCTACACCTTC
CASSLVGGEDYGYTF
>TRBD1|TRBV9|TRBJ1-4|-
TGTGCCAGCAGCGTAGGGACAGGGAACAATGAAAAACTGTTTTTT
CASSVGTGNNEKLFF
>-|TRBV7-9|TRBJ2-7|-
TGTGCCAGCAGTGCTTCGGGTCCGGATGAGCAGTACTTC
CASSASGPDEQYF
>-|TRBV19|TRBJ1-2|once
TGTGCCAGTAGCCGGCCCTTTACGGACTATGGCTACACCTTC
CASSRPFTDYGYTF
>TRBD2|TRBV3-1/TRBV3-2|TRBJ2-1|once
TGTGCCAGCACCCGACTAGCGGGGGGGCCTGATGAGCAGTTCTTC
CASTRLAGGPDEQFF
>-|TRBV27|TRBJ1-2|-
TGTGCCAGCATCCCCATAGCAAATCCGGGGGCGAACTATGGCTACACCTTC
CASIPIANPGANYGYTF
>TRBD1|TRBV7-9|TRBJ1-1|-
TGTGCCAGCAGTGACAGGGTAGGGACTGAAGCTTTCTTT
CASSDRVGTEAFF
>-|TRBV7-2|TRBJ1-2|-
TGTGCCAGCAGCTTAGTAGGTAGCTATGGCTACACCTTC
CASSLVGSYGYTF
>TRBD1|TRBV5-1|TRBJ1-2|once
TGCGCCAGCAGCTTGGGAGGGGCCGGGACAGGATTCTATGGCTACACCTTC
CASSLGGAGTGFYGYTF
>-|TRBV7-9|TRBJ1-2|-
TGTGCCACTCAGATCCAGGGCGGGACTTATGGCTACACCTTC
CATQIQGGTYGYTF
>-|TRBV10-3|TRBJ2-7|-
TGTGCCATCAGTGAGACAATCACCCGGAGGACCTACGAGCAGTACTTC
CAISETITRRTYEQYF
>TRBD1|TRBV28|TRBJ1-5|few
TGTGCCAGCAGTACCGGACAGGGAAATCAGCCCCAGCATTTT
CASSTGQGNQPQHF
>TRBD1|TRBV10-3|TRBJ1-6|-
TGTGCCATCAGATCAACCGGGACAGAGGGTTCACCCCTCCACTTT
CAIRSTGTEGSPLHF
>TRBD2|TRBV5-6|TRBJ2-7|-
TGTGCCAGCAGCGACTTTAGCGGGGGGGCCTTTCTCTACGAGCAGTACTTC
CASSDFSGGAFLYEQYF
>-|TRBV3-1/TRBV3-2|TRBJ2-1|once
TGTGCCAGCAGCCAGTCTGCCGGGGCTGACAATGAGCAGTTCTTC
CASSQSAGADNEQFF
>-|TRBV18|TRBJ1-1|-
TGTGCCAGCTCACCGTTCGGGGGCATAGGGACTGAAGCTTTCTTT
CASSPFGGIGTEAFF
>-|TRBV5-4|TRBJ1-4|-
TGTGCCAGCAGCAGGAAGGACGGGGCAACTAATGAAAAACTGTTTTTT
CASSRKDGATNEKLFF
>-|TRBV18|TRBJ1-2|once
TGTGCCAGCTCACCACTCGCCGCTAACTATGGCTACACCTTC
CASSPLAANYGYTF
>TRBD2|TRBV9|TRBJ2-3|-
TGTGCCAGCAGCGTTTCACTAGCGGGGGAAGATACGCAGTATTTT
CASSVSLAGEDTQYF
>-|TRBV25-1|TRBJ1-6|few
TGTGCCAGCAGTGATAAGACAAGATCCTATAATTCACCCCTCCACTTT
CASSDKTRSYNSPLHF